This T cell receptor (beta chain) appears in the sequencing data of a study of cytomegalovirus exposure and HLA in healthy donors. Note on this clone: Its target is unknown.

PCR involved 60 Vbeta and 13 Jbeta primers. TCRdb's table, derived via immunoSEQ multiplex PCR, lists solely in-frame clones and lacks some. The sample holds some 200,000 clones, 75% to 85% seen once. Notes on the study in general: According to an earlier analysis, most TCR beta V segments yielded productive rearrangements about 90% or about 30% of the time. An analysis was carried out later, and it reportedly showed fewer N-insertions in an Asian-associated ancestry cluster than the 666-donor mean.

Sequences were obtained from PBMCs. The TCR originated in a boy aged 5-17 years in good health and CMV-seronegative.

The CDR3 DNA reads TGCGCCAGCAGCTTGCCTCAGGGGGGTGGGGCCAACGTCCTGACTTTC. Translated, it gives CASSLPQGGGANVLTF. The chain links TRBV5-1 to TRBJ2-6, with D perhaps matching TRBD1 (7 bases). The V gene's germline CDR1 is SGHRS and CDR2 YFSETQ. Trimming left V 1 base short and J 3 bases short, with 11 bases between. The length of the CDR3 is 16 residues.